The entry below gives a single T cell receptor beta chain sequence along with its context. This clone was seen only once. This receptor's antigen is unknown. No clone much larger than this one lies a single base away; base qualities are absent. TCR CDR3 regions were amplified from genomic DNA by multiplex PCR using the deep immunoSEQ assay. Genomic DNA extracted from each cell subset was distributed evenly over all wells of several immunoSEQ 96-well plates, and each plate served as one replicate. For sorted subsets, 200 to 250 ng of genomic DNA, equivalent to 25,000 to 30,000 T cell genomes, went into each replicate PCR. Purified libraries were measured with a Qubit 3.0 fluorometer, size-checked on a Bioanalyzer 2100, and measured again with the KAPA Library Quantification kit. Every immunoSEQ 96-well plate was sequenced on a dedicated single-read 150-cycle Illumina NextSeq 550 flow cell. The paper's processing steps were these. Because the immunoSEQ output included only junctional sequences and no quality scores, the filtering could not be the same as the filtering used for full-length reads. Sequences were annotated with PyIR, a Python wrapper for IgBLAST v1.9, using IMGT germline references to assign V/J genes and CDR3. Reads with weak V/J assignments (E-value above 1e-6), missing CDR3, stop codons, out-of-frame junctions, or ambiguous translated residues were removed. V3J clonotypes were defined as sequences sharing the same inferred V gene, J gene, and CDR3 amino acid sequence. To compute the percentage overlap between repertoires, the number of shared unique clonotypes was divided by the size of the smaller repertoire. Repertoire richness was assessed with RTK rarefaction, the Chao1 estimator, and Recon v2.1 estimates of unobserved clonotypes. Generation probabilities for all TCRbeta clonotypes obtained by the gDNA method from a handful of donors were computed using OLGA. TCRdb took over this immuneACCESS table, retaining in-frame rearrangements with V and J assigned. Such tables are incomplete; in checked studies, under half of the missing clones stem from an unresolved V gene, and the remainder is unexplained. V and J calls and clone size follow that table, whereas D and trimming were derived from the DNA. The sample yields 2 million to 2.5 million clones; 95% were counted once. Roughly 0.13% of the sample goes to the ten largest clones.

Healthy HIV-negative adults with no recently reported acute infections or vaccinations were included as donors. Every donor was a Caucasian adult living in Nashville, Tennessee, USA. CD4+ T cells were enriched by magnetic negative selection, after which naive cells were positively selected on CD45RA and the negative fraction was taken as the memory subset. Blood was collected by leukapheresis, and PBMCs were isolated by Ficoll-Histopaque density gradient centrifugation and then cryopreserved in liquid nitrogen vapor phase. Purity and quantity of every magnetically sorted T cell population were checked by analytical flow cytometry. Each sorted fraction had its genomic DNA isolated and then quantified by UV absorbance on a Nanodrop 2000c. This sample is drawn from a study of shared clonotypes between healthy human individuals (dated by TCRdb to about 2020). General notes on the study: A couple of women and three men aged 18 to 49 years were included in the cohort. For each donor, CD4 naive and CD4 memory were each given three plates, CD8 naive was given two plates, and CD8 memory was given one plate. The study deeply sequenced blood TCR repertoires of five healthy adults to estimate repertoire size and the extent of clonotype sharing between individuals. To increase sequencing depth and limit assay-specific biases, different laboratories used diverse techniques to prepare libraries and sequence TCR repertoires. Each donor's leukapheresis produced roughly between roughly 0.85 and 9 billion PBMCs. Overall results and qualifications from the work: Rarefaction of sorted-subset datasets indicated incomplete sequencing despite the large sequencing depth. Compared with non-shared clonotypes, clonotypes shared by all four sorted-subset donors had higher generation probabilities. Because the study included only a small number of donors, the genetic and exposure-history diversity represented was limited. Sampling was limited to blood, and TCR repertoires in tissue likely differ from TCR repertoires in blood. Pairwise subsampling indicated that sequencing depth was expected to affect the degree of clonotype sharing among donors. Sharing across a handful of donors was observed for around 5% of naive CD4, over 3% of naive CD8, 2.3% of memory CD4, and around 0.44% of memory CD8 clonotypes. Larger estimated clonotype richness was generally found for naive subsets than for memory subsets.

CDR1 MNHEY and CDR2 SMNVEV are derived from the germline V gene (reference sequence). Inclusive of the bounding cysteine and phenylalanine, the CDR3 is 16 residues long. The entry retains the CDR3 DNA only, 48 bases that are in frame from base 1. V drops 1 base and J drops 5 bases, leaving 14 bases in between. Specimen: naive CD4+ T cells sorted from blood. The cell subset or site label on this specimen signifies: CD45RA+ positively selected. This clonotype was obtained from a man aged 18 to 30 in good health. The V gene is TRBV27 and the J gene is TRBJ2-2; perhaps TRBD2 is the D gene, with 7 bases matching. CDR3 reads: CASSLFGGARTGELFF. The nucleotide sequence reads as follows: TGTGCCAGCAGTTTATTTGGGGGGGCACGGACCGGGGAGCTGTTTTTT.